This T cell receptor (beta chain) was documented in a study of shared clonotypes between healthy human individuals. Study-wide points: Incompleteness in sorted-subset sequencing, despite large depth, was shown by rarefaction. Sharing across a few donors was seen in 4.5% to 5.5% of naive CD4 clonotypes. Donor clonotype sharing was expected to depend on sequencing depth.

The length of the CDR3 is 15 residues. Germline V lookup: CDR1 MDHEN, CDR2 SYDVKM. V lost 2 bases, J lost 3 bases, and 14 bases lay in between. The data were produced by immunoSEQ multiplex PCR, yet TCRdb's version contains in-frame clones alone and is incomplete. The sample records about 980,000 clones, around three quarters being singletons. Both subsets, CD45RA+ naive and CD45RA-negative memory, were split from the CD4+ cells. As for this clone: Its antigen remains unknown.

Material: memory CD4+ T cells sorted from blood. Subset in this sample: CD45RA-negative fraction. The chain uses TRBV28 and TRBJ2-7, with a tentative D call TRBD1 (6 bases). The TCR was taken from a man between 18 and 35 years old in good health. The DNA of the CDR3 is TGTGCCAGCAGTTTAACTCTGCAGGGGTTCTACGAGCAGTACTTC. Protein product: CASSLTLQGFYEQYF.